The 16 T cell receptor beta chains in this list originate from one sample, sequenced in a study of shared clonotypes between healthy human individuals (dated by TCRdb to the early 2020s). Library preparation used the immunoSEQ multiplex PCR assay. TCRdb provides this immuneACCESS table in a form limited to in-frame rearrangements. Some clones are lacking; in checked studies, under half of them reflect an unresolved V gene, and why the rest are absent is not known. The sample table holds 2 million to 2.5 million clones, of which 90% to 96% were seen once. The biggest ten clones account for approximately 0.13% of the sample. Sequencing was performed on naive CD4+ T cells sorted from blood. In light of the paper, this sample's cell subset or site label describes: CD45RA+ positively selected. These receptors were collected from a man between 18 and 35 years old in good health.

The chain couples TRBV11-2 to TRBJ1-3, with 8 bases that match TRBD1. The V gene's germline CDR1 is SGHAT and CDR2 FQNNGV. CDR3 size: 16 residues. The junction had 7 bases not matched to a gene; V was cut back by 5 bases and J by 1 base. In DNA, the CDR3 is TGTGCCAGCAGCCTTACAGGGGGAGTTTCTGGAAACACCATATATTTT. Encoded protein: CASSLTGGVSGNTIYF.

The V and J genes are TRBV2 and TRBJ2-2; D gene unclear. The CDR3 sequence is 13 residues long. Germline V gene lookup returns CDR1 SNHLY and CDR2 FYNNEI. V dropped 0 bases and J dropped 6 bases, with 5 bases sitting between them. The CDR3 reads CASSEAYAGELFF. The CDR3 DNA is TGTGCCAGCAGTGAAGCTTATGCCGGGGAGCTGTTTTTT.

The chain carries TRBV21-1 and TRBJ1-1; the table's D call TRBD1 went unverified against the DNA. TRBV21-1 is a documented pseudogene. This CDR3 has 15 amino acids. This CDR3 reads CASSEKYRTGLLAFF. The CDR3 nucleotides read TGTGCCAGCAGCGAAAAATACCGGACAGGTCTTCTTGCTTTCTTT.

This clone was counted between two and nine times. The same CDR3 also results from other DNA sequences found in this sample. The chain couples TRBV29-1 to TRBJ1-1, with no clear D. Trimming removed 2 bases from V and 0 bases from J, with 7 bases in between. This CDR3 is 13 amino acids long. In germline, CDR1 is SQVTM, CDR2 ANQGSEA. The CDR3: CSVEPRMNTEAFF. The DNA for the CDR3 is TGCAGCGTTGAACCAAGGATGAACACTGAAGCTTTCTTT.

The rearrangement joins TRBV6-5 to TRBJ2-3, with D maybe TRBD2 (6 bases). V was trimmed by 7 bases and J by 0 bases, leaving 11 bases between them. This CDR3 has 14 amino acids. Germline CDR1 reads MNHEY; CDR2 reads SVGAGI. CDR3 nucleotides: TGTGCCAGCACGCGGGACTCCAGCACAGATACGCAGTATTTT. Encoded protein: CASTRDSSTDTQYF.

A note on this clone: One end of the junction varies from germline; a read error may be responsible. This rearrangement joins TRBV5-6 to TRBJ2-1; the D gene is possibly TRBD2 (6 bases). There are 12 residues in the CDR3. CDR1 SGHDT and CDR2 YYEEEE come from the germline V gene. CDR3 sequence reads: CASSLLASSSVF. Here the CDR3 DNA reads TGTGCCAGCAGCTTGCTAGCGAGTTCCTCGGTCTTC.

J is TRBJ1-2 and V is TRBV20-1; D is unresolved. Germline lookup yields CDR1 DFQATT and CDR2 SNEGSKA (reference sequence). V lost 3 bases and J 8 bases, leaving 10 bases between the germline ends. The CDR3 is made up of 11 amino acids. The CDR3 DNA sequence: TGCAGTGCTAGGGGATTATGGGGCTACACCTTC. It specifies CSARGLWGYTF.

The CDR3 nucleotides read TGTGCCTGGAGTAGGGCGGGGGGAATGAATGAGCAGTTCTTC. Translation: CAWSRAGGMNEQFF. This chain links TRBV30 with TRBJ2-1, with 8 bases matching TRBD2. The germline CDR1 and CDR2 sequences are GTSNPN and SVGIG (reference sequence). V shed 2 bases, J shed 7 bases, and the junction held 7 bases outside the gene matches. The CDR3 length is 14 residues.

The chain combines TRBV5-1 with TRBJ1-3; D gene ambiguous. Per the germline V gene, CDR1 is SGHRS and CDR2 is YFSETQ. This CDR3 is 15 amino acids long. V lost 5 bases and J lost 0, with 12 bases in between. The chain's CDR3 is CASSQDHSSGNTIYF. DNA of the CDR3: TGCGCCAGCAGTCAAGACCATAGCTCTGGAAACACCATATATTTT.

V is TRBV10-3 and J is TRBJ2-3, with 7 positions matching TRBD1. The germline CDR1 and CDR2 sequences are ENHRY and SYGVKD. The CDR3 totals 14 residues. Trimming removed 5 bases from V and 4 bases from J; junction bases left unmatched: 6. The CDR3 spells CAISPGQGADTQYF. Written as DNA, the CDR3 is TGTGCCATCAGTCCCGGCCAGGGGGCAGATACGCAGTATTTT.

The CDR3 nucleotides are TGTGCCAGCAAAAACGGGAAGGGAGAGACCCAGTACTTC. It is translated as CASKNGKGETQYF. The chain employs TRBV2 and TRBJ2-5, with D perhaps TRBD2 (5 bases). Trimming removed 7 bases from V and 4 bases from J, with 13 bases in between. The germline CDR1 and CDR2 sequences are SNHLY and FYNNEI. This CDR3 is 13 amino acids long.

The chain is built from TRBV4-2 and TRBJ2-1; possible D gene TRBD2, 5 bases. The CDR3 sequence is 17 residues long. The V end lost 0 bases, the J end lost 0 bases, and 12 bases lay between the germline ends. Germline values: CDR1 LGHNA, CDR2 YNFKEQ. The CDR3 region is CASSQERRGGSYNEQFF. The CDR3 nucleotides are TGTGCCAGCAGCCAAGAGCGTCGCGGAGGCTCCTACAATGAGCAGTTCTTC.

The genes are TRBV5-8 and TRBJ1-5; 8 nucleotides agree with TRBD1. Trimming at V came to 0 bases and at J to 4 bases, leaving 3 bases not matched to a gene. This CDR3 region has 15 residues. From germline, CDR1 is SGHTS and CDR2 YDEGEE. CDR3 region: CASSLVTGGNQPQHF. As DNA, the CDR3 is TGTGCCAGCAGCTTGGTAACAGGGGGTAATCAGCCCCAGCATTTT.

This clone appeared once. The gene calls are TRBV10-2 and TRBJ2-7; 12 bases match TRBD2. V trimming: 4 bases; J trimming: 1 base; junction bases outside the gene matches: 2. Looked up from germline, CDR1 is WSHSY and CDR2 is SAAADI. This CDR3 contains 15 residues. The CDR3 spells CASSVTSGGSYEQYF. The CDR3 nucleotides are TGCGCCAGCAGTGTGACTAGCGGGGGATCCTACGAGCAGTACTTC.

This rearrangement joins TRBV2 to TRBJ2-1; 8 bases agree with TRBD2. J was trimmed by 0 bases and V by 6 bases; bases with no gene match: 4. The CDR3 is 15 amino acids. Looked up from germline, CDR1 is SNHLY and CDR2 is FYNNEI. The CDR3 coding sequence is TGTGCCAGCAGCCAAGCGGGGGCCTCCTACAATGAGCAGTTCTTC. Its translation: CASSQAGASYNEQFF.

The genes are TRBV5-1 and TRBJ1-2; 7 nucleotides line up with TRBD1. The V gene's germline CDR1 is SGHRS and CDR2 YFSETQ. Trimming removed 0 bases from V and 6 bases from J; junction bases left unmatched: 11. The CDR3 is 16 amino acids. CDR3 in amino acids: CASSLVLSLGGDGYTF. In DNA, the CDR3 is TGCGCCAGCAGCTTGGTTCTGTCGCTAGGGGGCGATGGCTACACCTTC.